The 12 T cell receptor beta chains below all came from one sample that was sequenced in a study of breast tumors, draining lymph nodes, adjacent tissues (dated by TCRdb to 2016 to 2018). The library was generated by multiplex PCR. The reads were generated on an Illumina HiSeq 2000. In-frame beta chains were kept once TCRdb had trimmed the public reads at Q25 with fastp and called clones with MiXCR. Each entry is one CDR3 protein sequence, shown with its most common DNA and genes. The sample table shows approximately 200,000 distinct CDR3 sequences, and around a third are seen once. Of the sample, approximately 4.3% is held by the ten largest clones. The axillary draining lymph nodes of breast cancer patients were the source of the lymph node samples. The specimen was axillary lymph node tissue. The receptors stem from a female donor with breast cancer. Some clones in this sample may be carry-over from other donors' samples.

This clonotype was detected many times. The rearrangement links TRBV15 to TRBJ1-2; D may be TRBD1 (6 bases). The CDR3 covers 12 residues. Germline loops: CDR1 LNHNV, CDR2 YYDKDF (reference sequence). V was shortened by 3 bases and J by 8 bases, with 10 bases between the two germline ends. For the CDR3, the DNA is TGTGCCACCAGCAGGGACAGTGAGGGCTACACCTTC. Amino acid sequence: CATSRDSEGYTF.

This clonotype was seen a handful of times. The chain uses TRBV20-1 and TRBJ1-4; 8 bases are a match to TRBD1. Trimming removed 8 bases from V and 3 bases from J; junction bases left unmatched: 5. Looked up from germline, CDR1 is DFQATT and CDR2 is SNEGSKA (reference sequence). The CDR3 is made up of 13 amino acids. Written as DNA, the CDR3 is TGCAGTTCCACAGGGGGATCTAATGAAAAACTGTTTTTT. It is translated as CSSTGGSNEKLFF.

With respect to this clonotype: This sequence may be a read error, since a much larger clone differs from it by one base. This chain connects TRBV5-1 to TRBJ1-1; tentatively, D is TRBD1 (5 bases). The CDR3 contains 14 residues. CDR1 SGHRS and CDR2 YFSETQ come from the germline V gene. V lost 0 bases, J lost 11 bases, and 17 bases lay in between. The CDR3 spells CASSLAFTRDGAFF. CDR3 in DNA: TGCGCCAGCAGCTTGGCCTTTACCCGGGACGGGGCTTTCTTT.

This clonotype came up many times. The rearrangement joins TRBV6-5 to TRBJ2-3; tentative D call: TRBD2 (6 bases). V lost 2 bases and J lost 0, with 21 bases in between. Per the germline V gene, CDR1 is MNHEY and CDR2 is SVGAGI. The CDR3 covers 19 residues. The CDR3 is CASSYKNPGEEASTDTQYF. CDR3 coding DNA: TGTGCCAGCAGTTACAAAAATCCGGGAGAGGAGGCTAGCACAGATACGCAGTATTTT.

This clonotype has a single count. Sequence at one end of the junction differs from germline and may be a read error. The V call is TRBV7-6, the J call TRBJ1-1, with 7 bases that match TRBD1. Germline V lookup: CDR1 SGHVS, CDR2 FNYEAQ. The CDR3 has 14 amino acids. CDR3: CASSRDRRNAEAFF. CDR3 coding DNA: TGTGCCAGCAGCCGGGACAGAAGGAACGCTGAAGCTTTCTTT.

The chain combines TRBV29-1 with TRBJ1-3, with D perhaps TRBD1 (6 bases). The CDR3 length is 13 residues. The germline V gene encodes CDR1 SQVTM and CDR2 ANQGSEA. Between the trimmed V and J ends, which lost 8 bases and 0 bases, there was a span of 11 bases. DNA of the CDR3: TGCAGCTATGGACAGTCCTCTGGAAACACCATATATTTT. This translates into CSYGQSSGNTIYF. Using reference TRBV29-1 and TRBJ1-3 for the parts outside the CDR3, the full variable domain is SAVISQKPSRDICQRGTSLTIQCQVDSQVTMMFWYRQQPGQSLTLIATANQGSEATYESGFVIDKFPISRPNLTFSTLTVSNMSPEDSSIYLCSYGQSSGNTIYFGEGSWLTVV.

There are many counts of this clonotype. The genes are TRBV4-2 and TRBJ2-5; 7 nucleotides line up with TRBD1. CDR1 and CDR2 (germline): LGHNA, YNFKEQ. The V and J ends lost 3 bases and 3 bases, in that order; junction bases with no gene match: 4. The CDR3 extends over 14 amino acids. CDR3 residues: CASSQVQGKETQYF. CDR3 nucleotides: TGTGCCAGCAGCCAGGTACAGGGGAAAGAGACCCAGTACTTC.

This clonotype has only a few counts. A much more abundant neighbour one base away suggests this may be a read error. In DNA form, the CDR3 reads TGTGCCAGCGGCCGGGCAGGGGGCCTATACTCCTACGAGCAGTACTTC. This translates into CASGRAGGLYSYEQYF. V gene TRBV9 combines with J gene TRBJ2-7, with 8 nucleotides matching TRBD1. CDR1 is SGDLS and CDR2 is YYNGEE in the germline V gene. This CDR3 is 16 amino acids long. J lost 0 bases, V lost 7 bases, and 12 bases had no gene match.

This clonotype turned up a few times. The chain carries TRBV6-2 or TRBV6-3 and TRBJ1-1; D might be TRBD1 (5 bases). The CDR3 consists of 12 residues. Trimming cost V 4 bases and J 7 bases, with 10 bases left between them. Germline V gene data show CDR1 as MNHEY and CDR2 as SVGEGT. DNA for the CDR3: TGTGCCAGCAGTTCCAGGGAAAGTGAAGCTTTCTTT. The encoded protein is CASSSRESEAFF.

This clonotype was detected ten times or more. V usage is TRBV15 and J usage is TRBJ2-1; TRBD1 aligns across 9 bases. The germline V gene has CDR1 LNHNV and CDR2 YYDKDF (reference sequence). CDR3 length: 16 amino acids. V lost 0 bases and J lost 7; bases outside the gene matches: 7. The CDR3 sequence: CATSRETTGGWNEQFF. The CDR3 DNA sequence: TGTGCCACCAGCAGAGAAACGACAGGGGGGTGGAATGAGCAGTTCTTC.

This clonotype was observed many times. This chain links TRBV7-8 with TRBJ2-3; D unresolved. Germline values: CDR1 SGHVS, CDR2 FQNEAQ. Trimming pared 0 bases from V and 2 bases from J, leaving 9 bases between. The CDR3 spans 15 residues. This chain's CDR3 is CASSLAGLVTDTQYF. The DNA of the CDR3 is TGTGCCAGCAGCTTAGCGGGCCTGGTCACAGATACGCAGTATTTT.

The CDR3 DNA reads TGTGCCACACACAGGGGGCTAGAGACCCAGTACTTC. This sequence encodes CATHRGLETQYF. This chain connects TRBV18 to TRBJ2-5, with TRBD1 matching over 9 bases. The germline V gene has CDR1 KGHSH and CDR2 LQKENI. The CDR3 has 12 residues. The J segment lost 4 bases and the V segment lost 10 bases, leaving 4 bases of the junction unmatched.